Below, one T cell receptor (beta chain) is given with its context. Its target antigen remains unknown. Within one base of it there is no much larger clone, and no base qualities were kept. The data belong to a study of blood T cell repertoires in COVID-19 (dated by TCRdb to the early 2020s). About the investigation overall: Samples covering the acute and convalescent phases of COVID-19 were provided by collaborators in the United States, Italy and Spain. The material from the prospective study consisted of cDNA or gDNA derived from T cells, B-cell-depleted T cells, or PBMCs. Deeply sampled blood TCRbeta repertoires from subjects exposed to, actively infected with, or recovered from COVID-19 were included in the dataset. The repertoires were released in a freely available public database meant as a resource for research on the immune response to SARS-CoV-2. Samples were obtained from the ongoing ImmuneRACE study (first 160 participants) and from approximately 1,200 subjects provided by 6 global collaborators. The sample metadata nearly always contained a de-identified subject ID, COVID-19 status, age in years and sex. Where HLA class I and class II types were available, the types were taken from metadata supplied by the sample provider, not from assay-based typing. On the study overall, not on this receptor specifically: How much clinical and demographic metadata was included differed by source and by participant, and the metadata was provided uncurated.

TCRbeta CDR3 regions were amplified from genomic DNA using the immunoSEQ Assay, a bias-controlled multiplex PCR. The original pipeline was this. The number of nucleated cells in each sample was estimated by amplification of reference gene primers within the assay. To quantify the absolute abundance of each unique TCRbeta CDR3 rearrangement, sequence reads were collapsed and filtered. Productive Simpson clonality was computed per sample as the square root of Simpson's diversity index over productive rearrangements. TCRdb's version of the immuneACCESS table is confined to in-frame rearrangements and falls short of the full clone set. An unresolved V gene accounts for under half of the shortfall where checked; the remainder is of unknown origin. That table supplies the V and J calls and clone size; D and trimming were determined from the DNA. The sample has roughly 130,000 clones on record, under 90% of them singletons. The ten largest clones add up to 4% to 5.5% of the sample.

Each collaborating institution followed its own protocols to collect whole blood in K2EDTA tubes. Collaborator samples were shipped for TCRbeta analysis as frozen whole blood, isolated PBMCs, or DNA extracted from either sample type. Deletion took 3 bases off V and 8 bases off J, with a span of 14 bases between the germline ends. Reading from cysteine to phenylalanine, the CDR3 counts 13 amino acids. Left in the record is the CDR3 DNA by itself, 39 bases read in frame from the first base. CDR1 and CDR2, per the germline V gene, are SGHRS and YFSETQ. The V and J genes are TRBV5-1 and TRBJ1-1; the D gene is perhaps TRBD1, from 6 matching bases. Sequencing was done on a sample of peripheral blood. The source is a woman in her seventies with acute or convalescent COVID-19. The bases are TGCGCCAGCAGCTCGCCGGGAGGGGGAGAAGCTTTCTTT. This is translated as CASSSPGGGEAFF. Where the CDR3 stops, the reference TRBV5-1 and TRBJ1-1 genes take over; the full variable domain is KAGVTQTPRYLIKTRGQQVTLSCSPISGHRSVSWYQQTPGQGLQFLFEYFSETQRNKGNFPGRFSGRQFSNSRSEMNVSTLELGDSALYLCASSSPGGGEAFFGQGTRLTVV.